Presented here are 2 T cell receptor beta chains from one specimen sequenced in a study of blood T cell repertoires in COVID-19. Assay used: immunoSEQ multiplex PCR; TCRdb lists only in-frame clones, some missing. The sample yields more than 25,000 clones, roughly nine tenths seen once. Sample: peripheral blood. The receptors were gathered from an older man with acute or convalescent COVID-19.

The CDR3 reads CASGPGTGGYSNQPQHF. DNA of the CDR3: TGTGCCAGCGGCCCCGGGACAGGGGGTTATAGCAATCAGCCCCAGCATTTT. The chain uses TRBV6-7 and TRBJ1-5, with TRBD1 identical over 11 bases. TRBV6-7 is filed as an ORF, its function uncertain. V trimming: 8 bases; J trimming: 0 bases; junction bases outside the gene matches: 9. The CDR3 is 17 amino acids.

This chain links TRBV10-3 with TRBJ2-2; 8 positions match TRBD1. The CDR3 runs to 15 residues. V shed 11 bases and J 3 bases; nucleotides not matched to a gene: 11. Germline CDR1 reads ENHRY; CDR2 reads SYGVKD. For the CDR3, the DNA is TGTGCCTCCCGTCTGGGGGGACAGGACACCGGGGAGCTGTTTTTT. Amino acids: CASRLGGQDTGELFF.